This T cell receptor beta chain was recovered during a study of cytomegalovirus exposure and HLA in healthy donors. Study-level background: Among 398 genotyped donors, 80% to 90% fell in the Caucasian-associated ancestry cluster.

PCR amplification relied on 60 Vbeta primers (plus 13 Jbeta primers). Here immunoSEQ multiplex PCR was the method, and the copy in TCRdb shows in-frame clones only, minus some. The sample includes 200,000 to 250,000 clones, 70% seen only once; the top ten take 2.6%. This clone occurred a few times. No antigen is known for it. The CDR3 sequence is 13 residues long. Trimming pared 4 bases from V and 10 bases from J, leaving 15 bases between. Germline V gene data show CDR1 as SGHDT and CDR2 as YYEEEE. Broader study findings: TRBV6-2, TRBV6-3 and some other V segments were unresolvable in 87-base-pair reads. In most subjects, TCR beta sequences reportedly gave accurate predictions of HLA-A and HLA-B alleles. According to reports, the classifier identified cytomegalovirus status with high specificity and sensitivity.

The material sequenced was PBMCs. This chain links TRBV5-6 with TRBJ2-1; maybe TRBD1 (6 bases). The TCR sequence derives from a middle-aged man in good health and CMV-seropositive. CDR3 in amino acids: CASSRLGQREQFF. CDR3 coding DNA: TGTGCCAGCAGCCGCCTGGGACAAAGGGAGCAGTTCTTC.